Following are 24 T cell receptor beta chains from one sample sequenced in a study of neurological immune-mediated disorders. Time point described: longitudinal time-point 2. TCRdb re-called the 5' RACE reads with MiXCR, one entry per CDR3 protein. The sample has about 80,000 distinct CDR3 sequences, nearly 6% seen once; the top ten hold roughly 7.9%. Material: PBMCs. The source of these receptors is a woman in her sixties with multiple sclerosis.

The sample holds many counts of this clonotype. J is TRBJ2-2 and V is TRBV7-8, with 9 bases aligning to TRBD1. CDR1 and CDR2 from the germline V gene are SGHVS and FQNEAQ. The ends lost 5 bases at V and 6 bases at J; junction bases unmatched: 13. The CDR3 has 17 residues. The chain's CDR3 is CASSPQGQGLLAGELFF. CDR3 in DNA: TGTGCCAGCAGCCCACAGGGACAGGGATTATTGGCCGGGGAGCTGTTTTTT.

By frequency in the sample, this clonotype is medium-sized. The V and J genes are TRBV6-6 and TRBJ2-7, with D possibly being TRBD2 (5 bases). The CDR3 is 14 residues long. V gave up 2 bases and J gave up 6 bases, with 14 bases separating them. Germline values: CDR1 MNHNY, CDR2 SVGAGI (reference sequence). The CDR3 spells CASSYGSGTAEQYF. The CDR3, as DNA: TGTGCCAGCAGTTACGGTTCGGGAACTGCCGAGCAGTACTTC.

The table lists this clonotype with many counts. The chain recombines TRBV7-9 with TRBJ2-4; 10 bases fit TRBD2. V lost 2 bases, J lost 7 bases, and 2 bases stayed unmatched. CDR1 is SEHNR and CDR2 is FQNEAQ in the germline V gene (reference sequence). This CDR3 has 14 amino acids. CDR3 protein: CASSLRSGGNIQYF. As DNA, the CDR3 is TGTGCCAGCAGCTTACGTAGCGGGGGGAACATTCAGTACTTC.

This clonotype has ten or more counts. This chain joins TRBV20-1 and TRBJ2-4; D ambiguous. V dropped 5 bases and J dropped 6 bases, with 14 bases sitting between them. CDR3 length equals 13 residues. CDR1 is DFQATT and CDR2 is SNEGSKA in the germline V gene (reference sequence). In DNA, the CDR3 is TGCAGTGCTGAAGACAATTCAGGAAACATTCAGTACTTC. Its protein product is CSAEDNSGNIQYF.

This clonotype was observed a handful of times. The V gene is TRBV3-1, the J gene TRBJ1-3, with D possibly matching TRBD1 (6 bases). V lost 4 bases and J lost 2, with 15 bases in between. The CDR3 spans 16 residues. Germline lookup yields CDR1 LGHDT and CDR2 YNNKEL (reference sequence). CDR3: CASSPVGQLPGNTIYF. In DNA form, the CDR3 reads TGTGCCAGCAGCCCCGTTGGACAGCTCCCTGGAAACACCATATATTTT.

This clonotype has at least ten counts. This chain uses TRBV5-1 with TRBJ1-2; TRBD1 might be the D (6 bases). The CDR3 extends over 12 amino acids. Germline values: CDR1 SGHRS, CDR2 YFSETQ. V dropped 4 bases and J dropped 8 bases, with 12 bases sitting between them. The CDR3 sequence: CASSDNRDGYTF. The CDR3 DNA sequence: TGCGCCAGCAGCGATAACAGGGACGGCTACACCTTC.

In its sample, this clonotype was seen many times. This chain joins TRBV7-9 and TRBJ1-4; D may be TRBD1 (6 bases). CDR3 length equals 13 residues. Trimming removed 5 bases from V and 7 bases from J, with 11 bases in between. In germline, CDR1 is SEHNR, CDR2 FQNEAQ (reference sequence). DNA for the CDR3: TGTGCCAGCAGCCCGAGAGGGGGTGAAAAACTGTTTTTT. Its translation: CASSPRGGEKLFF.

At least ten counts were recorded for this clonotype. The V and J genes are TRBV5-1 and TRBJ1-1; no clear D gene. Germline V gene sequence: CDR1 SGHRS, CDR2 YFSETQ. Trimming took off 3 bases at V and 5 bases at J, with 17 bases between the two ends. This CDR3 spans 15 amino acids. This CDR3 is CASSSQAELRTEAFF. The CDR3 DNA is TGCGCCAGCAGCTCCCAGGCAGAACTCAGGACTGAAGCTTTCTTT. Together with reference TRBV5-1 and TRBJ1-1, the CDR3 gives the full variable domain: KAGVTQTPRYLIKTRGQQVTLSCSPISGHRSVSWYQQTPGQGLQFLFEYFSETQRNKGNFPGRFSGRQFSNSRSEMNVSTLELGDSALYLCASSSQAELRTEAFFGQGTRLTVV.

This clonotype was detected ten times or more. CDR3 in amino acids: CASSQDRGQGREAFF. CDR3 nucleotides: TGTGCCAGCAGCCAAGATCGGGGACAGGGCCGCGAAGCTTTCTTT. The chain is built from TRBV4-2 and TRBJ1-1; 9 bases are a match to TRBD1. Trimming at V came to 0 bases and at J to 8 bases, leaving 7 bases not matched to a gene. Germline CDR1 and CDR2: LGHNA and YNFKEQ. This CDR3 region has 15 residues.

This clonotype was picked up many times. This rearrangement joins TRBV20-1 to TRBJ1-4; maybe TRBD1 (6 bases). Trimming took off 8 bases at V and 14 bases at J, with 24 bases between the two ends. From germline, CDR1 is DFQATT and CDR2 SNEGSKA (reference sequence). This CDR3 region has 13 residues. CDR3 DNA sequence: TGCAGTACCTGGGGTCAGGGGCATCAAGGGCTGTTTTTT. It is translated as CSTWGQGHQGLFF.

This clonotype appeared many times. The chain carries TRBV20-1 and TRBJ2-7; D unresolved. The CDR3 length is 14 residues. V shed 4 bases and J shed 2 bases, with 15 bases lying between them. Germline CDR1 reads DFQATT; CDR2 reads SNEGSKA (reference sequence). The CDR3 DNA is TGCAGTGCTATTAACCCACAGCCGACCTACGAGCAGTACTTC. Protein: CSAINPQPTYEQYF.

The table lists this clonotype with many counts. V gene TRBV6-6 combines with J gene TRBJ2-1; unclear D gene. The germline CDR1 and CDR2 sequences are MNHNY and SVGAGI (reference sequence). V lost 5 bases to trimming and J lost 6 bases, with 5 bases between them. CDR3 length equals 11 residues. CDR3 residues: CASSDGNEQFF. The CDR3 DNA is TGTGCCAGCAGTGACGGCAATGAGCAGTTCTTC.

This clonotype was observed many times. At one of its ends the junction is not consistent with the germline gene, which may arise from a read error. CDR3 loop: CASSKTENTEAFF. DNA of the CDR3: TGTGCTAGCAGCAAGACAGAGAACACTGAAGCTTTCTTT. The chain carries TRBV7-7 and TRBJ1-1, with TRBD1 as a possible D gene (5 bases). The CDR3 loop spans 13 amino acids. CDR1 SSHAT and CDR2 FNYEAQ come from the germline V gene (reference sequence).

This clonotype occurred many times. The V and J genes are TRBV6-5 and TRBJ2-7; 8 bases map to TRBD1. Unmatched junction bases numbered 2, after V lost 2 bases and J lost 5 bases. The CDR3 is 13 amino acids. The germline gives CDR1 MNHEY, CDR2 SVGAGI. CDR3 sequence reads: CASSYPDRDEQYF. Written as DNA, the CDR3 is TGTGCCAGCAGTTACCCGGACAGGGACGAGCAGTACTTC.

This clonotype came up many times. The rearrangement joins TRBV19 to TRBJ2-7; TRBD1 might be the D (5 bases). CDR1 and CDR2 from the germline V gene are LNHDA and SQIVND (reference sequence). CDR3 length: 14 amino acids. The ends were cut back, 5 bases at V and 9 bases at J, with 20 bases in the middle. The CDR3: CASSPAQGRSGQYF. CDR3 nucleotides: TGTGCCAGTAGTCCCGCTCAGGGAAGGAGTGGGCAGTACTTC.

This clonotype occurred many times. The CDR3 region has the DNA TGTGCCAGCAGCCAAGATCGAGGCAGGGTCGGCTACACCTTC. It encodes CASSQDRGRVGYTF. V gene TRBV3-1 combines with J gene TRBJ1-2; D may be TRBD1 (5 bases). Trimming took off 0 bases at V and 8 bases at J, with 13 bases between the two ends. Germline lookup yields CDR1 LGHDT and CDR2 YNNKEL (reference sequence). The CDR3 extends over 14 amino acids.

This clonotype was found many times. The chain combines TRBV12-3 or TRBV12-4 with TRBJ2-2, with TRBD1 matching over 7 bases. The CDR3 contains 15 residues. The J segment lost 0 bases and the V segment lost 5 bases, leaving 3 bases of the junction unmatched. The CDR3 is CASSQGQPNTGELFF. The DNA for the CDR3 is TGTGCCAGCAGTCAGGGACAGCCGAACACCGGGGAGCTGTTTTTT.

The sample holds a few counts of this clonotype. The chain joins TRBV7-2 to TRBJ1-1; the match to TRBD1 covers 7 bases. The J segment lost 2 bases and the V segment lost 2 bases, leaving 11 bases of the junction unmatched. Germline CDR1 is SGHTA and CDR2 is FQGNSA. The CDR3 has 17 residues. The CDR3 DNA reads TGTGCCAGCAGCTTAAGTGATAGGGGGCTCTCCAACACTGAAGCTTTCTTT. It specifies CASSLSDRGLSNTEAFF.

This clonotype was seen many times. The chain has TRBV7-9 and TRBJ1-2, with a possible D match to TRBD1 (5 bases). The germline CDR1 and CDR2 sequences are SEHNR and FQNEAQ (reference sequence). V was clipped by 4 bases and J by 1 base, with 19 bases between them. The CDR3 consists of 17 residues. The CDR3 nucleotides read TGTGCCAGCAGCTCTGCGGGTACAGGTCGGGGTAACTATGGCTACACCTTC. Translating gives CASSSAGTGRGNYGYTF.

In its sample, this clonotype was seen many times. The chain recombines TRBV7-2 with TRBJ2-4; 8 positions agree with TRBD2. Germline assignment: CDR1 SGHTA and CDR2 FQGNSA. The CDR3 runs to 18 residues. Unmatched junction bases numbered 12, after V lost 5 bases and J lost 0 bases. The CDR3 DNA reads as TGTGCCAGCAGCACCGCTAGCGGGTCGATACTAGCCAAAAACATTCAGTACTTC. Residues: CASSTASGSILAKNIQYF.

This clonotype has at least ten counts. This rearrangement joins TRBV20-1 to TRBJ2-7, with TRBD2 identical over 7 bases. In germline, CDR1 is DFQATT, CDR2 SNEGSKA (reference sequence). V trimming: 4 bases; J trimming: 1 base; junction bases outside the gene matches: 7. The CDR3 is made up of 14 amino acids. The CDR3 here is CSAIGLEASYEQYF. CDR3 in DNA: TGCAGTGCTATCGGACTAGAGGCGTCCTACGAGCAGTACTTC.

The table lists this clonotype with many counts. This chain links TRBV11-3 with TRBJ2-4; no definite D call. V shed 3 bases and J shed 2 bases, with 8 bases lying between them. Germline V lookup: CDR1 SGHNT, CDR2 YENEEA. The CDR3 has 14 amino acids. As DNA, the CDR3 is TGTGCCAGCAGCTTCTTGGGATCCAAAAACATTCAGTACTTC. It specifies CASSFLGSKNIQYF. Combining the CDR3 with reference TRBV11-3 and TRBJ2-4 gives the whole variable domain EAGVVQSPRYKIIEKKQPVAFWCNPISGHNTLYWYLQNLGQGPELLIRYENEEAVDDSQLPKDRFSAERLKGVDSTLKIQPAELGDSAVYLCASSFLGSKNIQYFGAGTRLSVL.

This clonotype was seen at least ten times. This chain links TRBV5-5 with TRBJ2-7; possible D gene TRBD1, 5 bases. Deletions cut 7 bases from V and 0 bases from J, with 17 bases between. The CDR3 length is 15 residues. CDR1 is SGHKS, CDR2 YYEKEE, per germline (reference sequence). The CDR3 bases are TGTGCCAGCGTCTCGGACATCCTGAGCTCCTACGAGCAGTACTTC. Its protein product is CASVSDILSSYEQYF.

This clonotype was seen ten or more times. The chain links TRBV7-2 to TRBJ1-5; D is unresolved. The V gene lost 0 bases and the J gene lost 2 bases, with 8 bases spanning the gap. Germline-derived CDR1 and CDR2 are SGHTA and FQGNSA. The CDR3 runs to 15 residues. As DNA, the CDR3 is TGTGCCAGCAGCTTAGCGGTAACGGGCAATCAGCCCCAGCATTTT. Translation gives CASSLAVTGNQPQHF.